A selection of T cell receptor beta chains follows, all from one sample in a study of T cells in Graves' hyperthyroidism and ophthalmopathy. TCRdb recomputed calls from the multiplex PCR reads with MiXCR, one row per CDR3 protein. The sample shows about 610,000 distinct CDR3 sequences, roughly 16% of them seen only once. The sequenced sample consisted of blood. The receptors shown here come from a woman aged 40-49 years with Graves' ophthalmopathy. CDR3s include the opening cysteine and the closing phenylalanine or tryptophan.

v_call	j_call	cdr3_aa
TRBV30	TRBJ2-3	CAWSGVNYTQYF
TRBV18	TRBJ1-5	CASSPGINQPQHF
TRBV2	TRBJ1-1	CASTLAAYTEAFF
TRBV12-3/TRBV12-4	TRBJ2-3	CSGTSGFSYTDTQYF
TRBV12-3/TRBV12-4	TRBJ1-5	CASSDRRTGGNQPQHF
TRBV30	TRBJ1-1	CAWGAIGGAFF
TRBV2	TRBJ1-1	CASSEALGGGNTEAFF
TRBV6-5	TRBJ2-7	CASSDSSTSAYYEQYF
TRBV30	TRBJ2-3	CAWSVPEGTQYF
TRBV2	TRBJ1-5	CASSVGGAGNQPQHF
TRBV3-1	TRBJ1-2	CASSQTRTGSYGYTF
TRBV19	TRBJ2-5	CASRRGVGETQYF
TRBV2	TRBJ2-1	CASGSYETSGRGNEQFF
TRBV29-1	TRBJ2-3	CSVVAGGPTDTQYF
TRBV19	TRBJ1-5	CASSIGKPQPQHF
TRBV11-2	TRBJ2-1	CASSQHREPYNEQFF
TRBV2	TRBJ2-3	CASTPGLAADTQYF